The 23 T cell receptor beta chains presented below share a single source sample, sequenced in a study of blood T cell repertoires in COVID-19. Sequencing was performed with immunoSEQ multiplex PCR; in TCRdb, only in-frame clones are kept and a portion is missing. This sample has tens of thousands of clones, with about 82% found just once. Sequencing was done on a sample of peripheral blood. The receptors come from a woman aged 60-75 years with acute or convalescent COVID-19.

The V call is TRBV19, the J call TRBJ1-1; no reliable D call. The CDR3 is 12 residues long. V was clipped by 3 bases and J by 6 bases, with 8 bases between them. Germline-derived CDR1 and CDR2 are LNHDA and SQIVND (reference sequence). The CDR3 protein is CASSMQYAEAFF. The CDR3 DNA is TGTGCCAGTAGTATGCAGTATGCTGAAGCTTTCTTT.

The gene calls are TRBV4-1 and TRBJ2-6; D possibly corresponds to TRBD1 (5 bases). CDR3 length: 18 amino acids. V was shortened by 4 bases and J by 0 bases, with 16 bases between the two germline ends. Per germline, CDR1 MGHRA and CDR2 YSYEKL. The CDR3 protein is CASSPGWIGGSGANVLTF. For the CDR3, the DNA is TGCGCCAGCAGCCCAGGGTGGATCGGTGGCTCTGGGGCCAACGTCCTGACTTTC.

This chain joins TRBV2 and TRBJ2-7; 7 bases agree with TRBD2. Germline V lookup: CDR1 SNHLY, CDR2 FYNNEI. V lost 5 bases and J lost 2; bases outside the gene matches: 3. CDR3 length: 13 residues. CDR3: CASSRTSTYEQYF. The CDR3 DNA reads TGTGCCAGCAGTAGGACTAGTACCTACGAGCAGTACTTC.

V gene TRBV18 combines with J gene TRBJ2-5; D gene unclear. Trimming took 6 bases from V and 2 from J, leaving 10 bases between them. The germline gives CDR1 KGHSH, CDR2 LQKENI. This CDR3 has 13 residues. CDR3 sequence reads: CASSVVRQETQYF. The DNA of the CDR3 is TGTGCCAGCTCCGTAGTACGGCAAGAGACCCAGTACTTC.

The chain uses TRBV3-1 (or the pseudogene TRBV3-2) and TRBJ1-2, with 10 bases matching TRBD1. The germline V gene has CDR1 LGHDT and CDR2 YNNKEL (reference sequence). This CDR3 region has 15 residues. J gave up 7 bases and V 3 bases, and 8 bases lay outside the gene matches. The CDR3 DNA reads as TGTGCCAGCAGCCAGAAGGGGACAGGGGAACGTGGCTACACCTTC. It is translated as CASSQKGTGERGYTF.

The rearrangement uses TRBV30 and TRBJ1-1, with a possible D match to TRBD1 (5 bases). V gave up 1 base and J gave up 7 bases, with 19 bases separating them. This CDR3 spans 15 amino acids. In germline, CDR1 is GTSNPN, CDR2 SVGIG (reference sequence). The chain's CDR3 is CAWSAGILLPFEAFF. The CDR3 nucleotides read TGTGCCTGGAGTGCAGGGATCTTGCTACCGTTTGAAGCTTTCTTT.

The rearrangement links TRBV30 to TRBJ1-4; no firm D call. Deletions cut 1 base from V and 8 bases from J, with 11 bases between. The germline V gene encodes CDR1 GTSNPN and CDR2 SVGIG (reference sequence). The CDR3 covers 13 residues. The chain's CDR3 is CAWSARVREKLFF. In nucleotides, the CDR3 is TGTGCCTGGAGTGCGAGGGTTCGGGAAAAACTGTTTTTT. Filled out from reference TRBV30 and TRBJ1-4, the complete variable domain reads SQTIHQWPATLVQPVGSPLSLECTVEGTSNPNLYWYRQAAGRGLQLLFYSVGIGQISSEVPQNLSASRPQDRQFILSSKKLLLSDSGFYLCAWSARVREKLFFGSGTQLSVL.

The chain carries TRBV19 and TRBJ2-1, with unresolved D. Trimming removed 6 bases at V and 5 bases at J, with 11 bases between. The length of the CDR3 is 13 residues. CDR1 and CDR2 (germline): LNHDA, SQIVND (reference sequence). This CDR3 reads CASSATPDNEQFF. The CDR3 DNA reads TGTGCCAGTAGCGCCACTCCCGACAATGAGCAGTTCTTC.

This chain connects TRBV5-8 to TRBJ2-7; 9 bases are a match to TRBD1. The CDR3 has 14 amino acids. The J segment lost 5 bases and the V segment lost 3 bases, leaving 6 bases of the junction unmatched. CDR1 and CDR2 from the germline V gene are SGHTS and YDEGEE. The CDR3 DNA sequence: TGTGCCAGCAGCTCCGGACAGGGGTTCAACGAGCAGTACTTC. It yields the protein CASSSGQGFNEQYF.

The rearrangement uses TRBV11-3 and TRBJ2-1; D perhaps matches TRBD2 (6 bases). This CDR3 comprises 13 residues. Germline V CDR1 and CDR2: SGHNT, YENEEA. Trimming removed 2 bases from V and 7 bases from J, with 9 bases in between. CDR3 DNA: TGTGCCAGCAGCTTATTCGGGAGAAATGAGCAGTTCTTC. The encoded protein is CASSLFGRNEQFF.

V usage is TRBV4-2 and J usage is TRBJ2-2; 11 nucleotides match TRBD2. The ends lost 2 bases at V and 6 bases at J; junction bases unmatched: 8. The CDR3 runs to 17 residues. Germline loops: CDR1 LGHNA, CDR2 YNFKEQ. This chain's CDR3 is CASSQSASGGFPGELFF. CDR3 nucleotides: TGTGCCAGCAGCCAATCGGCTAGCGGGGGGTTCCCCGGGGAGCTGTTTTTT.

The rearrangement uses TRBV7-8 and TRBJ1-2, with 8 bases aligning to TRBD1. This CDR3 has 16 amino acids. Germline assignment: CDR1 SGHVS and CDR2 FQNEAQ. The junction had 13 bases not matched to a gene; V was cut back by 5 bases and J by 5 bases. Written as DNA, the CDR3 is TGTGCCAGCAGCAAGCAGCGGACAGGGTCTAGGTATGGCTACACCTTC. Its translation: CASSKQRTGSRYGYTF.

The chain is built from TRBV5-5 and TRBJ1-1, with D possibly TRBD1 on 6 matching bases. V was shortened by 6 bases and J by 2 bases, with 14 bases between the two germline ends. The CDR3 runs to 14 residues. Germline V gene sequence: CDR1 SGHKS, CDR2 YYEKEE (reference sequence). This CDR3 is CASMRVGGNTEAFF. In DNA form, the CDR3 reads TGTGCCAGCATGCGGGTAGGGGGTAACACTGAAGCTTTCTTT.

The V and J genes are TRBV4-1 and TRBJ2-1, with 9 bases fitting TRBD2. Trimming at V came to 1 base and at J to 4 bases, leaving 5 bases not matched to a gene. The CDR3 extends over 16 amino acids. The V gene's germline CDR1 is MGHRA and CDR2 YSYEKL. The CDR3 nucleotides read TGCGCCAGCAGCCAAGGAGCTAGCGGGATATACAATGAGCAGTTCTTC. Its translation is CASSQGASGIYNEQFF.

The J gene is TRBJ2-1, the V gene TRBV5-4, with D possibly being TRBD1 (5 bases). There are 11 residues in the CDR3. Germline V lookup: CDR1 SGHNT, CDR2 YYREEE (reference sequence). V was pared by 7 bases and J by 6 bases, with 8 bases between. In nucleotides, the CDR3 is TGTGCCAGCGGTAGGGGCAATGAGCAGTTCTTC. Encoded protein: CASGRGNEQFF.

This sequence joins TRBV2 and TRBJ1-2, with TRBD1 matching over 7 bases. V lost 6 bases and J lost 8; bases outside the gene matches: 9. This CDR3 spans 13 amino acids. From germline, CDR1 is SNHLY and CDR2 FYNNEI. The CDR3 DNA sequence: TGTGCCAGCAGCCCCGGGACAGTAAGCGGCTACACCTTC. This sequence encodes CASSPGTVSGYTF.

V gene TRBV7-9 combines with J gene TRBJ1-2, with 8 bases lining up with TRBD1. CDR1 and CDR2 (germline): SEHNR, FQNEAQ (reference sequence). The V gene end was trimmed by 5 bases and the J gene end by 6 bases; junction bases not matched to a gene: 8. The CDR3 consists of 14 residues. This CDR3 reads CASSHNTGGDGYTF. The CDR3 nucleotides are TGTGCCAGCAGCCATAACACAGGGGGTGATGGCTACACCTTC.

CDR3 DNA sequence: TGTGCCAGCAGCTCGGACAGGTTGGAAGCTTTCTTT. Translating gives CASSSDRLEAFF. This sequence joins TRBV7-6 and TRBJ1-1, with TRBD1 identical over 7 bases. The junction had 4 bases not matched to a gene; V was cut back by 4 bases and J by 8 bases. The length of the CDR3 is 12 residues. Germline assignment: CDR1 SGHVS and CDR2 FNYEAQ.

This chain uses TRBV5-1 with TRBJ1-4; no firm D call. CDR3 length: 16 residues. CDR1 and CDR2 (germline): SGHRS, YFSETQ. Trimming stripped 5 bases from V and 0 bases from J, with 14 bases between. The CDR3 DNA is TGCGCCAGCAGTTCTGACCAGGATGCAACTAATGAAAAACTGTTTTTT. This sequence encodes CASSSDQDATNEKLFF.

The CDR3 loop is CASPGAGNTIYF. The CDR3 DNA reads TGTGCTAGCCCGGGGGCTGGAAACACCATATATTTT. The rearrangement uses TRBV7-7 and TRBJ1-3; D might be TRBD1 (5 bases). Germline values: CDR1 SSHAT, CDR2 FNYEAQ (reference sequence). The CDR3 spans 12 residues. Variable domain in full (rest from reference TRBV7-7 and TRBJ1-3): GAGVSQSPRYKVTKRGQDVTLRCDPISSHATLYWYQQALGQGPEFLTYFNYEAQPDKSGLPSDRFSAERPEGSISTLTIQRTEQRDSAMYRCASPGAGNTIYFGEGSWLTVV.

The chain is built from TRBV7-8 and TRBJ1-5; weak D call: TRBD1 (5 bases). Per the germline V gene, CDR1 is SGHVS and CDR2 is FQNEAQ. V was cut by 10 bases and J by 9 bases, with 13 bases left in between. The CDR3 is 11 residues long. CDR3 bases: TGTGCCACCGGGACTTCTGGGCCCCAGCATTTT. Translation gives CATGTSGPQHF.

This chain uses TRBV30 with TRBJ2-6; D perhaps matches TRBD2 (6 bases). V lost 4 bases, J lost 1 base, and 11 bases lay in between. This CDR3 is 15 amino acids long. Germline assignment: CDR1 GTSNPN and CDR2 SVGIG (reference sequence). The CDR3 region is CAWTTRGSGANVLTF. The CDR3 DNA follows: TGTGCCTGGACCACCCGGGGGTCTGGGGCCAACGTCCTGACTTTC.

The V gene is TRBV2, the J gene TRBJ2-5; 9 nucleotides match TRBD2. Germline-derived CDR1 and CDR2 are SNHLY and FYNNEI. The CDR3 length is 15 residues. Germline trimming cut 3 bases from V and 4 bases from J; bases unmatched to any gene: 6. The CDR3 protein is CASSDGGGAGETQYF. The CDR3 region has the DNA TGTGCCAGCAGTGACGGCGGGGGGGCCGGAGAGACCCAGTACTTC.